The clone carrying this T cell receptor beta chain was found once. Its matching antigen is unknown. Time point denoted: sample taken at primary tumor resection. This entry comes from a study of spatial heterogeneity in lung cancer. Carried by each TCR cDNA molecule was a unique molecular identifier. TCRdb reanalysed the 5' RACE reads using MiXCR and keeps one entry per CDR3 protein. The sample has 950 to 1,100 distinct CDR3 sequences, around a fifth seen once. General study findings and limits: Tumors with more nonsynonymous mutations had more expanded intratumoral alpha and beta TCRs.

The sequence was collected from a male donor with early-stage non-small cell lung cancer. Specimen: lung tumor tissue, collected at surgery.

CDR3 sequence: CASSQDGRGTYEQYF. DNA for the CDR3: TGCGCCAGCAGCCAAGACGGACGGGGGACTTACGAGCAGTACTTC. The chain recombines TRBV4-1 with TRBJ2-7; maybe TRBD2 (6 bases). This CDR3 contains 15 residues. Germline V gives CDR1 MGHRA, CDR2 YSYEKL. Between the trimmed V and J ends, which lost 0 bases and 4 bases, there was a span of 13 bases.